This T cell receptor beta chain derives from a study of blood T cell repertoires in COVID-19. About the study: Sample material is recorded as cDNA or gDNA derived from T cells, B-cell-depleted T cells, or PBMCs.

Seattle patient enrollment occurred during active infection, with longitudinal follow-up thereafter. Authors' processing steps: Reference gene primer amplification gave nucleated cell count estimates. The data were produced by immunoSEQ multiplex PCR, yet TCRdb's version contains in-frame clones alone and is incomplete. Clonal size and the V and J genes are those of that table, whereas D and trimming came from the DNA. The sample lists 200,000 to 250,000 clones, 70% to 90% seen once, with 18% in the top ten. Sequenced: peripheral blood. The sequence derives from a middle-aged man with COVID-19, enrolled during active disease.

CDR3 sequence reads: CSVGRLGQPNEAFF. DNA for the CDR3: TGCAGCGTGGGCAGGTTAGGACAACCAAATGAAGCTTTCTTT. V gene TRBV29-1 combines with J gene TRBJ1-1, with a tentative D call TRBD1 (5 bases). There are 14 residues in the CDR3. Germline values: CDR1 SQVTM, CDR2 ANQGSEA. Trimming removed 6 bases from V and 7 bases from J, with 21 bases in between. Together with reference TRBV29-1 and TRBJ1-1, the CDR3 gives the full variable domain: SAVISQKPSRDICQRGTSLTIQCQVDSQVTMMFWYRQQPGQSLTLIATANQGSEATYESGFVIDKFPISRPNLTFSTLTVSNMSPEDSSIYLCSVGRLGQPNEAFFGQGTRLTVV.